The T cell receptor (beta chain) under discussion was sequenced for a study of vaccination effects on CD4 cells after COVID-19. Study-wide background: Two convalescent patients gave samples 16 days and one week before vaccination. Study-wide results and caveats: Most post-vaccine spike-reactive clones in convalescents were new, not infection-derived.

For this clone: No antigen is known for it.

This CDR3 spans 15 amino acids. Germline CDR1 reads SGHRS; CDR2 reads YFSETQ. After removal of 4 bases from V and 1 base from J, the junction contained 3 bases not matched to a gene. Scientists isolated CD4+ T cells after a roughly 9-day culture period ended. Both day 3 and day 7 saw half the medium replaced with IL-2 medium. Generated by immunoSEQ multiplex PCR, the TCRdb table keeps only in-frame clones and is missing some. The repertoire holds approximately 47,000 clones, with 76% as singletons. This TCR derives from a human donor who had a prior SARS-CoV-2 infection. Sequencing used CD4+ T cells from PBMCs cultured without peptide, obtained before COVID-19 vaccination. This chain joins TRBV5-1 and TRBJ2-3; TRBD2 aligns across 10 bases. The CDR3 reads CASSPGLAGTDTQYF. The CDR3 bases are TGCGCCAGCAGCCCAGGACTAGCGGGCACAGATACGCAGTATTTT.